What follows describes a single T cell receptor beta chain. Its specificity is not known. With a J-beta primer mix and a sample-barcoded 5' primer, a second PCR ran about 7 to 12 cycles. TCRdb fed the 5' RACE reads into MiXCR, producing one record per CDR3 protein. The sample comprises just over 800,000 distinct CDR3 sequences, about 62% of which are singletons, and 25% to 35% rests with the top ten. The data stem from a study of blood T cells in healthy people across ages. Study findings and constraints: Per million T cells, TCR beta diversity dropped roughly linearly as age increased. Comparison with aged donors showed that long-lived donors had more naive CD4+ cells and higher diversity. Using unsorted PBMCs precluded a conclusive naive versus antigen-experienced comparison.

Sample: blood. This receptor was taken from a young man in good health.

CDR3 sequence (DNA): TGTGCCAGCAGCCAAAACTTCGGACAGGGGGCTGAAGCTTTCTTT. Encoded protein: CASSQNFGQGAEAFF. The V gene is TRBV7-9, the J gene TRBJ1-1; TRBD1 matches at 10 bases. Germline values: CDR1 SEHNR, CDR2 FQNEAQ (reference sequence). The CDR3 contains 15 residues. V dropped 5 bases and J dropped 6; count of bases not matched to a gene: 9. The variable domain in full, completed from reference TRBV7-9 and TRBJ1-1, reads DTGVSQNPRHKITKRGQNVTFRCDPISEHNRLYWYRQTLGQGPEFLTYFQNEAQLEKSRLLSDRFSAERPKGSFSTLEIQRTEQGDSAMYLCASSQNFGQGAEAFFGQGTRLTVV.